Reported below is one T cell receptor (beta chain). Antigen specificity is unknown. The data stem from a study of shared clonotypes between healthy human individuals. Study details: Three plates were used per donor for CD4 naive, three for CD4 memory, two for CD8 naive and one for CD8 memory. Findings and caveats of the study: Sampling covered blood only; tissue repertoires likely differ.

In the original analysis: From ImmunoSEQ came sequences covering only the junction and carrying no quality scores, so filtering differed. Method: immunoSEQ multiplex PCR; TCRdb's copy keeps in-frame clones and lacks some. V and J calls and clone size are copied from that table; D and trimming were computed from the DNA. Of under 850,000 clones in the sample, just under 75% were seen once. Germline CDR1 and CDR2: SQVTM and ANQGSEA. V shed 4 bases, J shed 8 bases, and the junction held 9 bases outside the gene matches. The CDR3 extends over 13 amino acids. The receptor was isolated from a woman younger than 45 in good health. The rearrangement links TRBV29-1 to TRBJ2-7; 9 bases align to TRBD2. The sample taken for sequencing was memory CD4+ T cells sorted from blood. Noted subset: CD45RA-negative fraction. The chain's CDR3 is CSVGGRAVGKQYF. DNA for the CDR3: TGCAGCGTTGGCGGGAGGGCCGTCGGGAAGCAGTACTTC.